This TCR beta chain is from a study of cytomegalovirus exposure and HLA in healthy donors. Samples came from healthy bone marrow donors. With V trimmed by 5 bases and J by 3 bases, 9 bases remained unmatched. The CDR3 contains 15 residues. The V gene's germline CDR1 is SGHVS and CDR2 FQNEAQ. Primers: 60 Vbeta forward and 13 Jbeta reverse. Some clones are missing from TCRdb's copy, which holds only in-frame ones; the method was immunoSEQ multiplex PCR. The sample consists of about 110,000 clones, 60% to 80% of them appearing once. The chain uses TRBV7-8 and TRBJ1-2; 7 bases agree with TRBD1. Sequencing input: PBMCs. This receptor was obtained from a boy younger than 18 in good health and CMV-seronegative. This CDR3 is CASSGRQGWDYGYTF. The CDR3, as DNA: TGTGCCAGCAGCGGCCGACAGGGCTGGGACTATGGCTACACCTTC.